What follows describes a single TCR beta chain. Per germline, CDR1 SGHKS and CDR2 YYEKEE (reference sequence). Trimming removed 4 bases from V and 3 bases from J; junction bases left unmatched: 10. The CDR3 is 16 residues long. The record originates from a study of blood T cell repertoires in COVID-19. Study context: Samples of COVID-19 (acute and convalescent) were obtained from the United States, Italy and Spain. The cDNA or gDNA used as material had been derived from T cells, B-cell-depleted T cells, or PBMCs.

The authors' processing: Counts of nucleated cells, estimated from reference gene primer amplification, were obtained. The repertoire was sequenced with immunoSEQ multiplex PCR; TCRdb's copy has only in-frame clones and lacks some. V, J and clone size were drawn from that table, and D and trimming were deduced from the DNA. The sample contains about 130,000 clones, 86% of which appear only once. The specimen was peripheral blood. The source of this sequence is a woman between 50 and 59 years old who had recovered from COVID-19. The genes are TRBV5-5 and TRBJ2-3, with TRBD2 matching 8 bases. The CDR3 is CASSPRGGAVTDTQYF. CDR3 DNA sequence: TGTGCCAGCAGCCCCCGGGGGGGCGCTGTTACAGATACGCAGTATTTT.